What follows are 24 T cell receptor beta chains derived from one specimen sequenced in a study of Graves' ophthalmopathy and Graves' hyperthyroidism. RNA transcripts provided the template for amplifying TCR beta CDR3 regions. HTBI-primed first-round RT-PCR preceded second-round multiplex PCR. TCRdb itself ran the multiplex PCR reads through MiXCR, one entry per CDR3 protein. The sample shows 650,000 to 900,000 distinct CDR3 sequences, roughly two fifths of them seen only once. The specimen was peripheral blood. The receptors shown here come from an adult man with Graves' ophthalmopathy.

This clonotype was found a few times. This chain links TRBV20-1 with TRBJ2-7; the match to TRBD2 covers 10 bases. This CDR3 comprises 14 residues. Germline V lookup: CDR1 DFQATT, CDR2 SNEGSKA (reference sequence). The trim removed 5 bases at V and 0 bases at J, leaving 4 bases unmatched. The CDR3 nucleotides read TGCAGTGCTTCTCGGACTAGCGGCTCCTACGAGCAGTACTTC. This gives the protein CSASRTSGSYEQYF.

This clonotype came up many times. The CDR3: CASSTSGPQLFF. The CDR3 coding sequence is TGTGCCAGCAGCACCTCCGGGCCCCAACTGTTTTTT. The chain has TRBV7-9 and TRBJ1-4, with unresolved D. Germline V gene lookup returns CDR1 SEHNR and CDR2 FQNEAQ (reference sequence). V lost 5 bases, J lost 12 bases, and 13 bases lay in between. The CDR3 runs to 12 residues.

In this sample, this clonotype turned up many times. J is TRBJ2-5 and V is TRBV14, with D unclear. The CDR3 length is 13 residues. The V and J ends lost 2 bases and 1 base respectively, with 5 bases between them. Germline V gives CDR1 SGHDN, CDR2 FVKESK. Here the CDR3 DNA reads TGTGCCAGCAGCCAAAACTTCCAAGAGACCCAGTACTTC. Its protein is CASSQNFQETQYF.

Points on this clonotype: An end of the junction does not agree with germline; a read error may underlie this. V usage is TRBV29-1 and J usage is TRBJ2-7, with D uncertain. The CDR3 extends over 12 amino acids. Germline V gene data show CDR1 as SQVTM and CDR2 as ANQGSEA. CDR3 protein: CAWSVGPYEQYF. CDR3 in DNA: TGTGCCTGGAGTGTAGGGCCCTACGAGCAGTACTTC.

The chain links TRBV29-1 to TRBJ1-4; the match to TRBD1 covers 8 bases. This CDR3 has 18 amino acids. V shed 7 bases, J shed 2 bases, and the junction held 18 bases outside the gene matches. Germline CDR1 is SQVTM and CDR2 is ANQGSEA. CDR3: CSADRDDFGMGTNEKLFF. For the CDR3, the DNA is TGCAGCGCGGACAGGGACGACTTCGGAATGGGGACTAATGAAAAACTGTTTTTT.

The V call is TRBV10-3, the J call TRBJ1-6; D uncertain. V lost 3 bases, J lost 5 bases, and 8 bases lay in between. CDR3 length equals 14 residues. In germline, CDR1 is ENHRY, CDR2 SYGVKD. The CDR3: CAISDSGDNSPLHF. DNA for the CDR3: TGTGCCATCAGTGATAGTGGGGATAATTCACCCCTCCACTTT.

In this sample, this clonotype turned up a few times. The chain recombines TRBV2 with TRBJ1-1; weak D call: TRBD1 (6 bases). Trimming took 5 bases from V and 11 from J, leaving 18 bases between them. Germline V gene lookup returns CDR1 SNHLY and CDR2 FYNNEI. The CDR3 is 13 amino acids. Written as DNA, the CDR3 is TGTGCCAGCAGTCCGACAGGAGTCCTTTCGGCTTTCTTT. This sequence encodes CASSPTGVLSAFF.

V is TRBV7-8 and J is TRBJ2-5; 7 nucleotides agree with TRBD1. The V gene's germline CDR1 is SGHVS and CDR2 FQNEAQ. The CDR3 has 15 residues. V gave up 6 bases and J gave up 2 bases; unmatched junction bases: 9. CDR3 DNA: TGTGCCAGCAGTAAAGCTGGGACAGATCAAGAGACCCAGTACTTC. Translating gives CASSKAGTDQETQYF.

This clonotype was detected only a few times. This chain connects TRBV29-1 to TRBJ1-4; D may be TRBD1 (5 bases). Trimming removed 8 bases at V and 7 bases at J, with 17 bases between. This CDR3 has 13 amino acids. Germline CDR1 and CDR2: SQVTM and ANQGSEA. The CDR3 nucleotides read TGCAGCTTAAGGGAGAGGGACGGTGAAAAACTGTTTTTT. It specifies CSLRERDGEKLFF.

The chain recombines TRBV7-9 with TRBJ2-2, with D perhaps TRBD1 (7 bases). The germline V and J ends were trimmed by 6 bases and 1 base, with 21 bases remaining between them. CDR1 and CDR2 from the germline V gene are SEHNR and FQNEAQ (reference sequence). The CDR3 sequence is 18 residues long. CDR3 loop: CASSYGGDRAKNTGELFF. In nucleotides, the CDR3 is TGTGCCAGCAGTTACGGGGGAGACAGGGCAAAGAACACCGGGGAGCTGTTTTTT.

This clonotype has just a few counts. The rearrangement links TRBV6-6 to TRBJ1-5, with D uncertain. V was pared by 3 bases and J by 3 bases, with 15 bases between. Germline loops: CDR1 MNHNY, CDR2 SVGAGI (reference sequence). This CDR3 is built from 16 residues. DNA for the CDR3: TGTGCCAGCAGTTATATGACGGGGAGCACCAATCAGCCCCAGCATTTT. It codes for CASSYMTGSTNQPQHF.

Remarks on this clonotype: A much larger clone differs by one base, so this may be a read error. The chain employs TRBV10-2 and TRBJ2-7; D remains unclear. The CDR3 contains 14 residues. CDR1 and CDR2 from the germline V gene are WSHSY and SAAADI. The CDR3 DNA follows: TGCGCCAGCAGTCCAAGAGTGAGCTCCTACGAGCAGTGCTTC. This translates into CASSPRVSSYEQCF.

On this clonotype: Here the CDR3 omits its conserved ending phenylalanine or tryptophan, so a read error is the likely source. J is TRBJ2-5 and V is TRBV6-5; D not certain. Per the germline V gene, CDR1 is MNHEY and CDR2 is SVGAGI. This CDR3 is built from 11 residues. Between the trimmed V and J ends, which lost 5 bases and 4 bases, there was a span of 5 bases. CDR3 loop: CASSHGETQYL. CDR3 nucleotide sequence: TGTGCCAGCAGTCATGGAGAGACCCAGTACCTC.

This clonotype has only a few counts. The rearrangement links TRBV6-5 to TRBJ1-4; TRBD1 matches 9 bases. CDR3 length equals 18 residues. Germline V gene sequence: CDR1 MNHEY, CDR2 SVGAGI. With 0 bases clipped from V and 2 bases from J, the junction kept 7 bases outside the gene matches. This chain's CDR3 is CASSYSKQGAHTNEKLFF. Here the CDR3 DNA reads TGTGCCAGCAGTTACTCAAAACAGGGGGCTCATACTAATGAAAAACTGTTTTTT.

The chain links TRBV7-9 to TRBJ2-1; TRBD1 agrees at 7 bases. The ends lost 7 bases at V and 5 bases at J; junction bases unmatched: 8. CDR1 is SEHNR and CDR2 is FQNEAQ in the germline V gene (reference sequence). The CDR3 spans 14 residues. This chain's CDR3 is CASTADRINNEQFF. CDR3 bases: TGTGCCAGCACCGCGGACAGGATTAACAATGAGCAGTTCTTC.

On this clonotype: A junction end diverges from the germline sequence, so it may reflect a read error. V usage is TRBV9 and J usage is TRBJ2-5, with D unresolved. The J call may be incorrect, as the DNA end agrees better with TRBJ2-7. CDR1 and CDR2 from the germline V gene are SGDLS and YYNGEE. CDR3 size: 13 residues. CDR3 loop: CASSQDYPYEQYF. Written as DNA, the CDR3 is TGCGCCAGCAGCCAAGATTACCCCTACGAGCAGTACTTC.

The chain joins TRBV20-1 to TRBJ2-7; TRBD1 is a possible D gene (6 bases). CDR3 length: 14 residues. Per the germline V gene, CDR1 is DFQATT and CDR2 is SNEGSKA (reference sequence). V gave up 3 bases and J gave up 0 bases, with 12 bases separating them. CDR3 loop: CSASRTAYSYEQYF. The CDR3 DNA reads as TGCAGTGCTAGTAGGACAGCTTACTCCTACGAGCAGTACTTC.

The rearrangement uses TRBV4-3 and TRBJ2-7, with a possible D match to TRBD2 (5 bases). The CDR3 is 15 amino acids. With 0 bases removed from V and 1 base from J, the gap between germline ends came to 10 bases. The germline V gene encodes CDR1 LGHNA and CDR2 YSLEER. CDR3 nucleotide sequence: TGCGCCAGCAGCCAAGATGTAGAGCGGTCCTACGAGCAGTACTTC. It codes for CASSQDVERSYEQYF.

The CDR3 DNA follows: TGTGCTAGAGATGGGAGCGGAGTAGAAAATTCACCCCTCCACTTT. Translated: CARDGSGVENSPLHF. The V call is TRBV2, the J call TRBJ1-6; D gene uncertain. CDR1 SNHLY and CDR2 FYNNEI come from the germline V gene. CDR3 length equals 15 residues.

This clonotype has at least ten counts. This chain links TRBV15 with TRBJ2-7, with 7 positions matching TRBD1. CDR3 size: 14 residues. The V gene end was trimmed by 5 bases and the J gene end by 2 bases; junction bases not matched to a gene: 6. CDR1 LNHNV and CDR2 YYDKDF come from the germline V gene (reference sequence). The CDR3 loop is CATSLETGPYEQYF. The DNA for the CDR3 is TGTGCCACCAGCCTAGAGACAGGGCCCTACGAGCAGTACTTC.

This clonotype was counted a few times. This rearrangement joins TRBV4-3 to TRBJ2-2; either TRBD1 or TRBD2 may fit D (5 bases each). Trimming pared 5 bases from V and 0 bases from J, leaving 16 bases between. The CDR3 spans 17 residues. CDR1 is LGHNA and CDR2 is YSLEER in the germline V gene. CDR3 sequence reads: CASSATEGLSNTGELFF. The CDR3 DNA reads TGCGCCAGCAGCGCCACCGAGGGGCTATCGAACACCGGGGAGCTGTTTTTT.

Here the CDR3 reads CAISERASGRPRGDTYEQYF. In DNA, the CDR3 is TGTGCCATCAGTGAGCGGGCTAGCGGGAGGCCCCGGGGGGATACCTACGAGCAGTACTTC. The J gene is TRBJ2-7, the V gene TRBV10-3; the match to TRBD2 covers 11 bases. With 2 bases clipped from V and 2 bases from J, the junction kept 17 bases outside the gene matches. This CDR3 has 20 amino acids. The germline V gene has CDR1 ENHRY and CDR2 SYGVKD.

This clonotype showed up many times. This chain links TRBV15 with TRBJ1-5; D gene uncertain. The CDR3 has 12 amino acids. Germline V gene data show CDR1 as LNHNV and CDR2 as YYDKDF (reference sequence). With 7 bases removed from V and 4 bases from J, the gap between germline ends came to 8 bases. CDR3 in DNA: TGTGCCACCAAGGAAGGTAATCAGCCCCAGCATTTT. Its protein is CATKEGNQPQHF.

The V gene is TRBV20-1, the J gene TRBJ2-7; 7 nucleotides match TRBD1. The CDR3 covers 15 residues. V shed 6 bases, J shed 2 bases, and the junction held 13 bases outside the gene matches. Germline V CDR1 and CDR2: DFQATT, SNEGSKA (reference sequence). CDR3: CSAALSRDRAYEQYF. For the CDR3, the DNA is TGCAGTGCCGCCCTGTCCCGGGACAGAGCCTACGAGCAGTACTTC.